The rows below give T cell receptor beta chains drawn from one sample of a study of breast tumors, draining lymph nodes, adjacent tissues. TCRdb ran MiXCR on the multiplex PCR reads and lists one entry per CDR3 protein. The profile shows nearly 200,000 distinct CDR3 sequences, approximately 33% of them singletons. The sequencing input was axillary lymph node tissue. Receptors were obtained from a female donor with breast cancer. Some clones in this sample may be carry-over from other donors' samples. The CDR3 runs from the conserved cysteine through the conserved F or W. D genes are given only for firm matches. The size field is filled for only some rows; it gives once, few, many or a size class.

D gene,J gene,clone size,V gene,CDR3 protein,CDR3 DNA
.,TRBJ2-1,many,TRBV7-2,CASGSAVSSYNEQFF,TGTGCCAGCGGGTCCGCCGTGAGCTCCTACAATGAGCAGTTCTTC
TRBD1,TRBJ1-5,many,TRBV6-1,CASRTTGVQPQHF,TGTGCCAGCAGAACGACAGGGGTTCAGCCCCAGCATTTT
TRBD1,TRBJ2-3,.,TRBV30,CAWDRGSTDTQYF,TGTGCCTGGGACAGGGGTAGCACAGATACGCAGTATTTT
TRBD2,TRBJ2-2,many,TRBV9,CASTPTSGVGELFF,TGTGCCAGCACCCCGACTAGCGGGGTCGGGGAGCTGTTTTTT
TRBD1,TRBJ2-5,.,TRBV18,CASSRQGAGQETQYF,TGTGCCAGCTCACGACAGGGGGCGGGGCAAGAGACCCAGTACTTC
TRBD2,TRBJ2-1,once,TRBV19,CASSMTLARPGGYNEQFF,TGTGCCAGTAGTATGACCCTAGCGCGACCGGGGGGGTACAATGAGCAGTTCTTC
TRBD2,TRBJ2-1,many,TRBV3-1,CASSQGSGGASLNEQFF,TGTGCCAGCAGCCAAGGTAGCGGGGGGGCCTCGTTGAATGAGCAGTTCTTC
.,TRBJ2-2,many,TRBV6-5,CASSPGFGELFF,TGTGCCAGCAGTCCCGGGTTCGGGGAGCTGTTTTTT
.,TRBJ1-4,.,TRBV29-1,CSRGGSFEKLFF,TGCAGCCGTGGGGGCAGTTTTGAAAAACTGTTTTTT
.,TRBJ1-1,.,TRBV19,CASSPRRGRGTEAFF,TGTGCCAGTAGCCCAAGGCGGGGGCGCGGCACTGAAGCTTTCTTT
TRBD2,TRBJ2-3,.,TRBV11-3,CASSLGVRAGVSPDTQYF,TGTGCCAGCAGCTTAGGGGTCCGGGCGGGAGTCTCGCCAGATACGCAGTATTTT
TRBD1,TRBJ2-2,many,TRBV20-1,CSARPGTGGVTGELFF,TGCAGTGCCCGCCCCGGGACAGGGGGCGTCACCGGGGAGCTGTTTTTT
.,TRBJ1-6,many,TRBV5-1,CASRPREDAGLNSPLHF,TGCGCCAGCAGGCCTCGAGAGGACGCGGGACTTAATTCACCCCTCCACTTT
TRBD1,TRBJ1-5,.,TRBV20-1,CSALTGGNQPQHF,TGCAGTGCCCTCACAGGGGGAAATCAGCCCCAGCATTTT
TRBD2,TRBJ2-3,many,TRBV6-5,CASSYKPAGGTDTQYF,TGTGCCAGCAGTTACAAACCAGCGGGGGGCACAGATACGCAGTATTTT
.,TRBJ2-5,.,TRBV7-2,CASSLPAPGVKETQYF,TGTGCCAGCAGCTTACCCGCTCCAGGGGTCAAAGAGACCCAGTACTTC
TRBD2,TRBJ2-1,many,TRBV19,CASSPSASGRAYIRFF,TGTGCCAGTAGTCCTTCGGCTAGCGGGAGGGCCTATATTAGGTTCTTC
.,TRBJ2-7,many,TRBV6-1,CASSDLSMGGFHEQYF,TGTGCCAGCAGTGATTTAAGCATGGGAGGTTTCCACGAGCAGTACTTC
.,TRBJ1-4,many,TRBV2,CASAREGDEKLFF,TGTGCCAGCGCCAGGGAAGGAGATGAAAAACTGTTTTTT
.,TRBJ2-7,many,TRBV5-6,CASSLAEAGEQYF,TGTGCCAGCAGCTTGGCCGAGGCCGGAGAGCAGTACTTC
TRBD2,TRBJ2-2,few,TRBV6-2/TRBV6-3,CASSHSIMREDTGELFF,TGTGCCAGCAGTCACTCGATAATGCGGGAGGATACCGGGGAGCTGTTTTTT
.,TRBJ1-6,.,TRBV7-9,CASSHSQTPLHF,TGTGCCAGCAGCCACAGCCAAACACCCCTCCACTTT
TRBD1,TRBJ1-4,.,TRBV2,CASRPDRGEVYDEKLFF,TGTGCCAGCAGACCCGACAGGGGAGAGGTATACGATGAAAAACTGTTTTTT
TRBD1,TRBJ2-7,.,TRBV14,CASSQTGVSTYEQYF,TGTGCCAGCAGCCAGACAGGGGTTTCTACCTACGAGCAGTACTTC
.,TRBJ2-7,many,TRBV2,CASTQGGVSYEQYF,TGTGCCAGCACGCAGGGGGGGGTCTCCTACGAGCAGTACTTC
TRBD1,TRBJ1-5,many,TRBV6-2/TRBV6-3,CASRWTGGGQPQHF,TGTGCCAGCAGGTGGACAGGTGGGGGTCAGCCCCAGCATTTT
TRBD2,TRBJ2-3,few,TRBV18,CASSPAGLAGPDTQYF,TGTGCCAGCTCACCTGCGGGACTAGCAGGCCCAGATACGCAGTATTTT